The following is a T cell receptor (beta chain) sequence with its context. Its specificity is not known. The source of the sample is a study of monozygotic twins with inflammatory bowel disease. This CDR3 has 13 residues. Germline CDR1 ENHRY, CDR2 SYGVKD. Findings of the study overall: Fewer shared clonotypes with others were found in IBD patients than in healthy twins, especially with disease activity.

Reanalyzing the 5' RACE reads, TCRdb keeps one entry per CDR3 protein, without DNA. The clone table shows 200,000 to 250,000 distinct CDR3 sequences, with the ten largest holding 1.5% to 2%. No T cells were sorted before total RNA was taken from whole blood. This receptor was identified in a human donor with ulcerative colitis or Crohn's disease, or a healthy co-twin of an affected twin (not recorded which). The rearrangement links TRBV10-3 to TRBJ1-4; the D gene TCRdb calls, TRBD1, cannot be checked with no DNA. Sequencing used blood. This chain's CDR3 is CAITRDRNEKLFF.